This T cell receptor beta chain appears in the sequencing data of a study of control samples from healthy donors and cancer patients. The table came from immunoSEQ multiplex PCR; TCRdb's copy has only in-frame clones and leaves some out. The sample gives 130,000 or so clones, about 93% of which show up once; 2% to 3% is in the top ten. This clone was detected once. V was trimmed by 6 bases and J by 7 bases, leaving 13 bases between them. Germline V gives CDR1 MNHEY, CDR2 SVGAGI. This CDR3 spans 14 amino acids. The sequenced sample consisted of blood. The rearrangement links TRBV6-5 to TRBJ1-6, with a possible D match to TRBD1 (5 bases). The receptor's source is a man aged 35 to 55 in good health. The CDR3 is CASRTGTENSPLHF. CDR3 sequence (DNA): TGTGCCAGCAGGACCGGGACCGAAAATTCACCCCTCCACTTT.